These T cell receptor beta chains were read from a single sample in a study of CD8 T cells in ankylosing spondylitis. From the 5' RACE reads, TCRdb called clonotypes with MiXCR, one entry per CDR3 protein. The table records fewer than 250,000 distinct CDR3 sequences, about 11% of them present only once. Sequenced sample: blood, either unsorted or a sorted T cell fraction (not recorded which). These receptors all stem from a male donor with ankylosing spondylitis or in good health (not recorded which). Both conserved end residues are part of each CDR3. A D gene is named only where the DNA matches it firmly. Only part of the rows carry a size: once, few, many, or a class if the clone is expanded.

clone size: few; D gene: -; V gene: TRBV14; J gene: TRBJ2-2; CDR3 DNA: TGTGCCAGCAGCCAATACGGAGCTACCGGGGAGCTGTTTTTT; CDR3 protein: CASSQYGATGELFF
clone size: many; D gene: -; V gene: TRBV5-1; J gene: TRBJ1-1; CDR3 DNA: TGCGCCACCAATACGTGGCCAGGGGAAAACACTGAAGCTTTCTTT; CDR3 protein: CATNTWPGENTEAFF
clone size: few; D gene: -; V gene: TRBV10-3; J gene: TRBJ2-7; CDR3 DNA: TGTGCCATCAGTGAGCGGAGGGACACCGGCTACGAGCAGTACTTC; CDR3 protein: CAISERRDTGYEQYF
clone size: -; D gene: TRBD1; V gene: TRBV5-1; J gene: TRBJ1-3; CDR3 DNA: TGCGCCAGCAGCTTGTCGTCGGGACAGGGGACCGGAAACACCATATATTTT; CDR3 protein: CASSLSSGQGTGNTIYF
clone size: many; D gene: -; V gene: TRBV12-3/TRBV12-4; J gene: TRBJ1-2; CDR3 DNA: TGTGCCAGCAGCAGTCTTGGCAGACCCTACACCTTC; CDR3 protein: CASSSLGRPYTF
clone size: -; D gene: -; V gene: TRBV10-1; J gene: TRBJ2-5; CDR3 DNA: TGCGCCAGCAGTGAAGGCCAGTACCAAGAGACCCAGTACTTC; CDR3 protein: CASSEGQYQETQYF
clone size: -; D gene: -; V gene: TRBV11-2; J gene: TRBJ2-1; CDR3 DNA: TGTGCCAGCAGCTCCTCGGGCAAAAAAAACAATGAGCAGTTCTTC; CDR3 protein: CASSSSGKKNNEQFF
clone size: -; D gene: -; V gene: TRBV20-1; J gene: TRBJ2-5; CDR3 DNA: TGCAGTGCACGAGATTGGACTGGGGAGACCCAGTACTTC; CDR3 protein: CSARDWTGETQYF
clone size: few; D gene: -; V gene: TRBV20-1; J gene: TRBJ2-1; CDR3 DNA: TGCAGTGCCCCCAAGACAGGGAGGAATGAGCAGTTCTTC; CDR3 protein: CSAPKTGRNEQFF
clone size: many; D gene: TRBD1; V gene: TRBV20-1; J gene: TRBJ1-2; CDR3 DNA: TGCAGTGCTCTGACAGGGGACCTATATGGCTACACCTTC; CDR3 protein: CSALTGDLYGYTF
clone size: many; D gene: -; V gene: TRBV5-1; J gene: TRBJ2-1; CDR3 DNA: TGCGCCAGCAGCTTTTCGAGGGGGGTGGACAATGAGCAGTTCTTC; CDR3 protein: CASSFSRGVDNEQFF
clone size: -; D gene: -; V gene: TRBV7-2; J gene: TRBJ2-1; CDR3 DNA: TGTGCCAGCAGCGGGGGGGGCAGGGGGTCCCCTCCACGAGGAGGATCCTACAATGAGCAGTTCTTC; CDR3 protein: CASSGGGRGSPPRGGSYNEQFF
clone size: few; D gene: -; V gene: TRBV24-1; J gene: TRBJ2-5; CDR3 DNA: TGTGCCACCAGTGATGCAACCCAAGCAGGGTTTAGGGAGACCCAGTACTTC; CDR3 protein: CATSDATQAGFRETQYF
clone size: many; D gene: TRBD2; V gene: TRBV20-1; J gene: TRBJ2-3; CDR3 DNA: TGCAGTGCTCCCCGATTTCGCGGGGGGGAAAAGGATACGCAGTATTTT; CDR3 protein: CSAPRFRGGEKDTQYF
clone size: few; D gene: TRBD2; V gene: TRBV2; J gene: TRBJ2-3; CDR3 DNA: TGTGCCAGCCTGCCGGGGACTAGCATCGATACGCAGTATTTT; CDR3 protein: CASLPGTSIDTQYF
clone size: few; D gene: -; V gene: TRBV7-2; J gene: TRBJ1-6; CDR3 DNA: TGTGCCAGCAGCTTACGAGTTGGGGGGAGTAATTCACCCCTCCACTTT; CDR3 protein: CASSLRVGGSNSPLHF
clone size: many; D gene: TRBD1; V gene: TRBV9; J gene: TRBJ2-2; CDR3 DNA: TGTGCCAGCACTCAGGGACAGGCGAACACCGGGGAGCTGTTTTTT; CDR3 protein: CASTQGQANTGELFF
clone size: many; D gene: -; V gene: TRBV12-3/TRBV12-4; J gene: TRBJ2-5; CDR3 DNA: TGTGCCAGCAGACTCCAGGGGCCAGTGGAGACCCAGTACTTC; CDR3 protein: CASRLQGPVETQYF
clone size: many; D gene: -; V gene: TRBV7-3; J gene: TRBJ2-3; CDR3 DNA: TGTGCCAGCAGCCCGATTCCGAGCACAGATACGCAGTATTTT; CDR3 protein: CASSPIPSTDTQYF
clone size: many; D gene: -; V gene: TRBV4-2; J gene: TRBJ1-2; CDR3 DNA: TGTGCCAGCAGCCAAGATTTGTCCACCACCTATGGCTACACCTTC; CDR3 protein: CASSQDLSTTYGYTF
clone size: many; D gene: -; V gene: TRBV12-3/TRBV12-4; J gene: TRBJ2-1; CDR3 DNA: TGTGCCAGCAGCACGTTGAGGGGGAGGAATGAGCAGTTCTTC; CDR3 protein: CASSTLRGRNEQFF
clone size: many; D gene: TRBD1; V gene: TRBV9; J gene: TRBJ2-2; CDR3 DNA: TGTGCCAGCAGCGCACGCCCTGGGACAGGCCACACCGGGGAGCTGTTTTTT; CDR3 protein: CASSARPGTGHTGELFF
clone size: -; D gene: TRBD2; V gene: TRBV4-2; J gene: TRBJ2-7; CDR3 DNA: TGTGCCAGCAGTCATGGACTAGCGGGGGAGCAGTACTTC; CDR3 protein: CASSHGLAGEQYF
clone size: many; D gene: -; V gene: TRBV7-8; J gene: TRBJ2-1; CDR3 DNA: TGTGCCAGCAGCTTTCTAGCGTCGGCTCCCAATGAGCAGTTCTTC; CDR3 protein: CASSFLASAPNEQFF
clone size: many; D gene: -; V gene: TRBV6-5; J gene: TRBJ2-6; CDR3 DNA: TGTGCCAGCAGTTACCAGGGTCTCGCCTCTGGGGCCAACGTCCTGACTTTC; CDR3 protein: CASSYQGLASGANVLTF
clone size: -; D gene: TRBD1; V gene: TRBV7-2; J gene: TRBJ2-1; CDR3 DNA: TGTGCCAGCAGCTTAGCAGGGACAGGGGGATACAATGAGCAGTTCTTC; CDR3 protein: CASSLAGTGGYNEQFF
clone size: few; D gene: -; V gene: TRBV3-1; J gene: TRBJ2-7; CDR3 DNA: TGTGCCAGCAGCCTCCGACAGAACTACGAGCAGTACTTC; CDR3 protein: CASSLRQNYEQYF
clone size: -; D gene: -; V gene: TRBV5-1; J gene: TRBJ2-7; CDR3 DNA: TGCGCCAGCAGCCCGGACAGTAGACCCTACGAGCAGTACTTC; CDR3 protein: CASSPDSRPYEQYF
clone size: many; D gene: -; V gene: TRBV12-3/TRBV12-4; J gene: TRBJ2-3; CDR3 DNA: TGTGCCAGCAGTTATTCCTCAGATACGCAGTATTTT; CDR3 protein: CASSYSSDTQYF
clone size: -; D gene: TRBD1; V gene: TRBV5-1; J gene: TRBJ2-7; CDR3 DNA: TGCGCCAGCAGCTTGGTTGGTGACAGGGGGCACGAGCAGTACTTC; CDR3 protein: CASSLVGDRGHEQYF
clone size: few; D gene: -; V gene: TRBV6-1; J gene: TRBJ1-5; CDR3 DNA: TGTGCCAGCAACTTCAATTTAGGGACATATAGCAATCAGCCCCAGCATTTT; CDR3 protein: CASNFNLGTYSNQPQHF
clone size: many; D gene: -; V gene: TRBV7-9; J gene: TRBJ2-3; CDR3 DNA: TGTGCCAGCGGTCCCGCCTCGGCAGATACGCAGTATTTT; CDR3 protein: CASGPASADTQYF
clone size: many; D gene: -; V gene: TRBV5-5; J gene: TRBJ2-7; CDR3 DNA: TGTGCCAGCAGCTCGCTCCAGGGGTGGTACGAGCAGTACTTC; CDR3 protein: CASSSLQGWYEQYF
clone size: few; D gene: -; V gene: TRBV5-1; J gene: TRBJ2-7; CDR3 DNA: TGCGCCAGCAGCTTTGGCGGAGGGGGGATCGAGCAGTACTTC; CDR3 protein: CASSFGGGGIEQYF
clone size: many; D gene: -; V gene: TRBV5-1; J gene: TRBJ1-1; CDR3 DNA: TGCGCCAGCAGCTTGGCCGGGACAAAGAACACTGAAGCTTTCTTT; CDR3 protein: CASSLAGTKNTEAFF
clone size: -; D gene: -; V gene: TRBV20-1; J gene: TRBJ2-7; CDR3 DNA: TGCAGTGCTAGTTTGGGACGCTACGAGCAGTACTTC; CDR3 protein: CSASLGRYEQYF